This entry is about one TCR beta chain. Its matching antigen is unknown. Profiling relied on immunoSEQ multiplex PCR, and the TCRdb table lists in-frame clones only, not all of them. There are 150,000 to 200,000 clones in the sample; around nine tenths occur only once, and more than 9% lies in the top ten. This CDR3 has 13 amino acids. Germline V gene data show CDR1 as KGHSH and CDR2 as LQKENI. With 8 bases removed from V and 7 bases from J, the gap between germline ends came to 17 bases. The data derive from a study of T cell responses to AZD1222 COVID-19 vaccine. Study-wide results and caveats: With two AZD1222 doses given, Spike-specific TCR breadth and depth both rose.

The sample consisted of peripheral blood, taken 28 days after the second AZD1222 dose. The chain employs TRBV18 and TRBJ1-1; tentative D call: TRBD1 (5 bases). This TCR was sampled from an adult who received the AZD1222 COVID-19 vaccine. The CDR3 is CASQERGNFEAFF. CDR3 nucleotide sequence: TGTGCCAGCCAAGAAAGGGGTAACTTTGAAGCTTTCTTT.